The 8 T cell receptor beta chains presented below share a single source sample, sequenced in a study of cytomegalovirus exposure and HLA in healthy donors. PCR used 60 Vbeta primers and 13 Jbeta primers. Produced via immunoSEQ multiplex PCR; TCRdb's table is partial and in-frame only. The sample lists 95,000 to 150,000 clones; just under 75% were seen once. The specimen was PBMCs. These TCRs come from a man between 60 and 75 years old in good health and CMV-seropositive.

V gene TRBV2 combines with J gene TRBJ1-5; D uncertain. This CDR3 is 15 amino acids long. Germline lookup yields CDR1 SNHLY and CDR2 FYNNEI. V lost 4 bases to trimming and J lost 0 bases, with 10 bases between them. The CDR3 DNA reads TGTGCCAGCAGTGCACAGAAACTTAGCAATCAGCCCCAGCATTTT. It encodes CASSAQKLSNQPQHF.

The chain has TRBV5-6 and TRBJ1-2; D is ambiguous. With 3 bases removed from V and 0 bases from J, the gap between germline ends came to 21 bases. CDR1 and CDR2 from the germline V gene are SGHDT and YYEEEE. The CDR3 is made up of 18 amino acids. The CDR3 sequence is CASSYLMVAGTANYGYTF. CDR3 bases: TGTGCCAGCAGCTATTTAATGGTGGCGGGTACTGCTAACTATGGCTACACCTTC.

This chain connects TRBV5-1 to TRBJ1-1, with D possibly matching TRBD1 (6 bases). Per germline, CDR1 SGHRS and CDR2 YFSETQ. CDR3 length: 16 amino acids. The V and J ends lost 4 bases and 0 bases respectively, with 16 bases between them. This CDR3 is CASSLAQGNMNTEAFF. Written as DNA, the CDR3 is TGCGCCAGCAGCCTCGCACAGGGAAACATGAACACTGAAGCTTTCTTT.

The chain is built from TRBV2 and TRBJ2-2; D gene uncertain. Germline assignment: CDR1 SNHLY and CDR2 FYNNEI. The CDR3 consists of 13 residues. V was pared by 4 bases and J by 9 bases, with 12 bases between. The DNA of the CDR3 is TGTGCCAGCAGTGTTTGGGTGAGGAGGGAGCTGTTTTTT. This translates into CASSVWVRRELFF.

On this clone itself: One end of the junction fails to match germline, which may point to a read error. The chain couples TRBV5-6 to TRBJ1-5, with D perhaps TRBD1 (5 bases). Looked up from germline, CDR1 is SGHDT and CDR2 is YYEEEE. The CDR3 covers 17 residues. CDR3 nucleotide sequence: TGTGCCAGCAACTTGCCCAGGGTGGATGCAGGCAATCAGCCCCAGCATTTT. This sequence encodes CASNLPRVDAGNQPQHF.

This chain connects TRBV7-2 to TRBJ2-5; D is ambiguous. Trimming removed 2 bases at V and 2 bases at J, with 9 bases between. Germline lookup yields CDR1 SGHTA and CDR2 FQGNSA. The CDR3 contains 14 residues. The CDR3 DNA reads as TGTGCCAGCAGCTTACGCAGGAATCAAGAGACCCAGTACTTC. Its translation: CASSLRRNQETQYF.

The chain recombines TRBV6-6 with TRBJ1-1, with 9 bases identical to TRBD1. The CDR3 loop spans 15 amino acids. Unmatched junction bases numbered 2, after V lost 2 bases and J lost 1 base. In germline, CDR1 is MNHNY, CDR2 SVGAGI (reference sequence). The CDR3 bases are TGTGCCAGCAGTTACCGACAGGGGGGGAACACTGAAGCTTTCTTT. Its translation is CASSYRQGGNTEAFF.

This clone was observed a single time. The V gene is TRBV30, the J gene TRBJ2-2, with D maybe TRBD2 (6 bases). Germline V lookup: CDR1 GTSNPN, CDR2 SVGIG (reference sequence). Trimming pared 5 bases from V and 3 bases from J, leaving 22 bases between. There are 17 residues in the CDR3. The CDR3 here is CAWGSFGTYLDTGELFF. CDR3 coding DNA: TGTGCCTGGGGCTCATTCGGGACTTATCTAGACACCGGGGAGCTGTTTTTT.